This T cell receptor (beta chain) was found in a study of blood T cell repertoires in COVID-19. Original methodology: For nucleated cells, counts were estimated from reference gene primer amplification. Method: immunoSEQ multiplex PCR; TCRdb's copy keeps in-frame clones and lacks some. D and trimming were read from the DNA, whereas the V and J calls and clone size are those reported in that table. The sample lists fewer than 150,000 clones, approximately 77% seen once, with roughly a fifth in the top ten. Sequenced sample: peripheral blood. This clonotype was obtained from a man older than 75 with acute or convalescent COVID-19.

CDR3 amino acids: CASSWGDRRGYNEQFF. The CDR3 DNA reads TGTGCCAGCAGCTGGGGAGACAGGAGAGGTTACAATGAGCAGTTCTTC. The V and J genes are TRBV11-1 and TRBJ2-1; the D gene is possibly TRBD1 (6 bases). The CDR3 spans 16 residues. In germline, CDR1 is SGHAT, CDR2 FQDESV (reference sequence). Trimming cost V 4 bases and J 4 bases, with 17 bases left between them. Full variable domain (missing parts from reference TRBV11-1 and TRBJ2-1): EAEVAQSPRYKITEKSQAVAFWCDPISGHATLYWYRQILGQGPELLVQFQDESVVDDSQLPKDRFSAERLKGVDSTLKIQPAELGDSAMYLCASSWGDRRGYNEQFFGPGTRLTVL.